This T cell receptor (beta chain) was recorded in a study of identifying expanded T cells in peripheral blood. For this clone: The antigen remains undetermined.

Study-wide findings and caveats: Approximately 2-week clone count variance significantly increased as total template count grew. Roughly 1.1 clones differed between technical replicates, versus about 15 and 19 over time.

Collection occurred without any documented infections or immune events in donors. The assay was immunoSEQ multiplex PCR, and TCRdb's table has in-frame clones only and misses some. The sample lists approximately 110,000 clones, approximately 90% occurring once. Sequencing was done on a sample of blood. This clonotype originated in a person between 18 and 75 years old in good health.

The CDR3 loop reads CASSKGTASSGNTIYF. CDR3 nucleotides: TGTGCCAGCAGCAAAGGGACAGCGAGCTCTGGAAACACCATATATTTT. V gene TRBV21-1 combines with J gene TRBJ1-3; the D call TRBD1 from the table was never checked on the DNA. TRBV21-1 is deemed a pseudogene. The CDR3 loop spans 16 amino acids.